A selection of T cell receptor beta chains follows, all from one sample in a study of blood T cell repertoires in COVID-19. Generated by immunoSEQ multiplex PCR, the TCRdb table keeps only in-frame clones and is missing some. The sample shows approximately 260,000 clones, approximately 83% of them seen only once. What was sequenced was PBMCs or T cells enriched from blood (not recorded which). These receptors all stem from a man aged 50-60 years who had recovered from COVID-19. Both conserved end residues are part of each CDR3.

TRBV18	CASSPRSGGANTDTQYF
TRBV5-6	CASSGGTGDSPLHF
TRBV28	CASRPPQGKNQPQHF
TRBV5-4	CASSFQAGKMYEQYF
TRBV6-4	CASSIEGGASYGYTF
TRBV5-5	CASSLIQAGGYTF
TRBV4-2	CASSQDPSEGNIQYF
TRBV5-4	CASSSKTGLQETQYF
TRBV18	CASSPQGGSSYNEQFF
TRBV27	CASSPGPYNEQFF
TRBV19	CASGWSSGAHYEQYF
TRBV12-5	CASGLLGPQETQYF
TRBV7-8	CASSLIDRQNSNQPQHF
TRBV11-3	CASRPGTGAETQYF
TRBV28	CASTRGGTRNQPQHF
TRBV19	CASSVGTGKYQPQHF
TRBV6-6	CASSPRKGAGIQETQYF
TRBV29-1	CSVELTGATEAFF
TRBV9	CASSGRDRVINEQFF
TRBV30	CAWSVDRGREQYF
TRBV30	CAWRVGGLNTGELFF
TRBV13	CASSFPRGGEGWEQYF
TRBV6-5	CASRTGHLTTYEQYF
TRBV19	CASSPSTGVYEQFF
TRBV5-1	CASSFTGANTEAFF
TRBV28	CASSSELYEQYF
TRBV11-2	CASSLGPGVSTDTQYF
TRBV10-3	CAITGGEGRNYGYTF
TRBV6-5	CASSYSGGVTEAFF
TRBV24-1	CATGGASTDTQYF
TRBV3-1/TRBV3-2	CASSQDLSRYTF
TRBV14	CASSLQGTRNTEAFF
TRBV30	CAWGGRGDLMPQHF
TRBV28	CASSSRATGGTEAFF
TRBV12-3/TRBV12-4	CASSLGQSTEAFF
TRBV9	CASSLQAGGGNSPLHF
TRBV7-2	CASSSARSRQGRTGHGYTF
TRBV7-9	CASSPRDRVKAFF
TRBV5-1	CASRKGQDLEKLFF
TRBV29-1	CSTRQGEGYTF
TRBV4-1	CASSQGHDSRGSYNEQFF
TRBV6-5	CASSYGGEREYEQYF
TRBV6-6	CASSPQDRSRTF
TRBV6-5	CASHPTNTGELFF
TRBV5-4	CASSQDRAYEQYF
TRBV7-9	CASSSGQGSWELFF
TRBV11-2	CASSLTGWTYEQYF
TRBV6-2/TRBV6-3	CASSYSGGLTGELFF
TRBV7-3	CASSYRSGTDTQYF